The rows below give T cell receptor beta chains drawn from one sample of a study of CD8 T cells in Susac syndrome. MiXCR was run by TCRdb on the immunoSEQ multiplex PCR reads, yielding one entry per CDR3 protein. The table lists 250,000 or so distinct CDR3 sequences, around 93% of them singletons. The specimen sequenced was CD4+ T cells from PBMCs. The source is a human donor with multiple sclerosis. The CDR3 runs from the conserved cysteine through the conserved F or W. The D gene is left open where the match is weak. Some rows have no size entry. The others give once, few or many, or a class for an expanded clone.

clone size: .
V gene: TRBV18
J gene: TRBJ2-7
D gene: TRBD1
CDR3 protein: CASSEWDRGLYEQYF
CDR3 DNA: TGTGCCAGCTCAGAGTGGGACAGGGGATTATACGAGCAGTACTTC

clone size: .
V gene: TRBV20-1
J gene: TRBJ1-5
D gene: TRBD1
CDR3 protein: CSAMNLQGPNQPQHF
CDR3 DNA: TGCAGTGCGATGAATCTACAGGGGCCCAATCAGCCCCAGCATTTT

clone size: .
V gene: TRBV6-4
J gene: TRBJ1-2
D gene: .
CDR3 protein: CASGSSAYGYTF
CDR3 DNA: TGTGCCAGCGGCTCTTCGGCCTATGGCTACACCTTC

clone size: .
V gene: TRBV7-6
J gene: TRBJ2-7
D gene: .
CDR3 protein: CASSYGHNYEQYF
CDR3 DNA: TGTGCCAGCAGCTATGGACATAACTACGAGCAGTACTTC

clone size: .
V gene: TRBV27
J gene: TRBJ2-4
D gene: .
CDR3 protein: CASRGEAGGKNIQYF
CDR3 DNA: TGTGCCAGCAGGGGGGAGGCCGGGGGCAAAAACATTCAGTACTTC

clone size: .
V gene: TRBV6-5
J gene: TRBJ2-5
D gene: .
CDR3 protein: CASSPTGRETQYF
CDR3 DNA: TGTGCCAGCAGTCCGACAGGGAGGGAGACCCAGTACTTC

clone size: .
V gene: TRBV3-1
J gene: TRBJ2-3
D gene: .
CDR3 protein: CASSQEWEDTQYF
CDR3 DNA: TGTGCCAGCAGCCAAGAGTGGGAGGATACGCAGTATTTT

clone size: once
V gene: TRBV25-1
J gene: TRBJ2-5
D gene: .
CDR3 protein: CASTRPGQETQYF
CDR3 DNA: TGTGCCAGCACCCGTCCGGGGCAAGAGACCCAGTACTTC

clone size: once
V gene: TRBV6-5
J gene: TRBJ2-5
D gene: .
CDR3 protein: CASRGGGGETQYF
CDR3 DNA: TGTGCCAGCAGGGGTGGTGGGGGTGAGACCCAGTACTTC

clone size: .
V gene: TRBV18
J gene: TRBJ1-3
D gene: .
CDR3 protein: CASSPYDSRSGNTIYF
CDR3 DNA: TGTGCCAGCTCACCCTACGACAGCAGGTCTGGAAACACCATATATTTT

clone size: .
V gene: TRBV5-1
J gene: TRBJ2-1
D gene: TRBD2
CDR3 protein: CASSPGLAGGNHNEQFF
CDR3 DNA: TGCGCCAGCAGCCCGGGACTAGCGGGAGGAAACCACAATGAGCAGTTCTTC

clone size: .
V gene: TRBV10-3
J gene: TRBJ2-1
D gene: TRBD1
CDR3 protein: CAISGDSGASYNEQFF
CDR3 DNA: TGTGCCATCAGTGGGGACAGTGGGGCTTCCTACAATGAGCAGTTCTTC

clone size: .
V gene: TRBV10-1
J gene: TRBJ2-3
D gene: .
CDR3 protein: CASSDSHTSDTQYF
CDR3 DNA: TGCGCCAGCAGCGACAGCCATACTTCAGATACGCAGTATTTT

clone size: .
V gene: TRBV2
J gene: TRBJ2-5
D gene: TRBD2
CDR3 protein: CASSVSGGLASGETQYF
CDR3 DNA: TGTGCCAGCAGTGTGAGCGGGGGACTAGCGTCTGGAGAGACCCAGTACTTC

clone size: .
V gene: TRBV5-4
J gene: TRBJ2-1
D gene: TRBD2
CDR3 protein: CASSSLAGVGYNEQFF
CDR3 DNA: TGTGCCAGCAGCTCCCTAGCGGGAGTAGGCTACAATGAGCAGTTCTTC

clone size: .
V gene: TRBV20-1
J gene: TRBJ1-5
D gene: .
CDR3 protein: CSARDRRAPQPQHF
CDR3 DNA: TGCAGTGCTAGAGATCGAAGGGCACCCCAGCCCCAGCATTTT

clone size: .
V gene: TRBV5-1
J gene: TRBJ2-7
D gene: .
CDR3 protein: CASSLGDFTRYEQYF
CDR3 DNA: TGCGCCAGCAGCTTGGGGGACTTTACGCGCTACGAGCAGTACTTC

clone size: .
V gene: TRBV6-2/TRBV6-3
J gene: TRBJ2-7
D gene: .
CDR3 protein: CASSYTLLEGWSSYEQYF
CDR3 DNA: TGTGCCAGCAGTTACACTCTCCTGGAGGGGTGGAGCTCCTACGAGCAGTACTTC

clone size: .
V gene: TRBV13
J gene: TRBJ1-1
D gene: .
CDR3 protein: CASSGRGRVNTEAFF
CDR3 DNA: TGTGCCAGCAGCGGGCGGGGCAGGGTGAACACTGAAGCTTTCTTT

clone size: .
V gene: TRBV6-5
J gene: TRBJ1-2
D gene: .
CDR3 protein: CASSRPEAGYTF
CDR3 DNA: TGTGCCAGCAGCCGTCCGGAGGCTGGCTACACCTTC

clone size: .
V gene: TRBV6-6
J gene: TRBJ2-5
D gene: .
CDR3 protein: CASSYGREQETQYF
CDR3 DNA: TGTGCCAGCAGTTACGGCAGGGAACAAGAGACCCAGTACTTC

clone size: .
V gene: TRBV29-1
J gene: TRBJ2-3
D gene: .
CDR3 protein: CSVRDVTSTDTQYF
CDR3 DNA: TGCAGCGTCCGGGACGTAACTAGCACAGATACGCAGTATTTT

clone size: few
V gene: TRBV29-1
J gene: TRBJ2-5
D gene: .
CDR3 protein: CSVEVGVGETQYF
CDR3 DNA: TGCAGCGTTGAGGTTGGTGTCGGAGAGACCCAGTACTTC

clone size: .
V gene: TRBV11-2
J gene: TRBJ2-7
D gene: TRBD2
CDR3 protein: CASSLRLADSYEQYF
CDR3 DNA: TGTGCCAGCAGCTTAAGACTAGCGGACTCCTACGAGCAGTACTTC

clone size: .
V gene: TRBV21-1
J gene: TRBJ1-2
D gene: .
CDR3 protein: CASSKASYRLTNYGYTF
CDR3 DNA: TGTGCCAGCAGCAAAGCATCTTACAGGCTTACCAACTATGGCTACACCTTC

clone size: .
V gene: TRBV20-1
J gene: TRBJ2-1
D gene: .
CDR3 protein: CSARALLPSEQFF
CDR3 DNA: TGCAGTGCTAGAGCTCTCCTGCCGAGTGAGCAGTTCTTC

clone size: .
V gene: TRBV20-1
J gene: TRBJ2-7
D gene: .
CDR3 protein: CSARRREGRRYEQYF
CDR3 DNA: TGCAGTGCTAGGCGGCGTGAGGGCCGAAGGTACGAGCAGTACTTC

clone size: .
V gene: TRBV6-2/TRBV6-3
J gene: TRBJ2-5
D gene: TRBD1
CDR3 protein: CASSYSTGGKTQYF
CDR3 DNA: TGTGCCAGCAGTTACTCGACAGGGGGAAAGACCCAGTACTTC

clone size: once
V gene: TRBV4-1
J gene: TRBJ2-1
D gene: .
CDR3 protein: CASSTLGLSYNEQFF
CDR3 DNA: TGCGCCAGCAGTACTCTGGGACTCTCCTACAATGAGCAGTTCTTC

clone size: .
V gene: TRBV5-1
J gene: TRBJ2-5
D gene: TRBD2
CDR3 protein: CASSFQRGAQETQYF
CDR3 DNA: TGCGCCAGCAGCTTCCAGCGGGGGGCCCAAGAGACCCAGTACTTC

clone size: .
V gene: TRBV6-1
J gene: TRBJ2-1
D gene: .
CDR3 protein: CASRTIRVGGSYNEQFF
CDR3 DNA: TGTGCCAGCAGAACCATCAGGGTTGGAGGCTCCTACAATGAGCAGTTCTTC

clone size: .
V gene: TRBV29-1
J gene: TRBJ1-2
D gene: .
CDR3 protein: CSVDPGVGVHYGYTF
CDR3 DNA: TGCAGCGTTGACCCTGGGGTGGGGGTCCACTATGGCTACACCTTC

clone size: .
V gene: TRBV27
J gene: TRBJ1-1
D gene: .
CDR3 protein: CASSLYGTHEAFF
CDR3 DNA: TGTGCCAGCAGTTTATATGGGACGCACGAAGCTTTCTTT

clone size: .
V gene: TRBV5-6
J gene: TRBJ2-1
D gene: TRBD2
CDR3 protein: CASSLRVAGGSYNEQFF
CDR3 DNA: TGTGCCAGCAGCTTGAGGGTTGCGGGGGGATCCTACAATGAGCAGTTCTTC

clone size: .
V gene: TRBV20-1
J gene: TRBJ1-2
D gene: .
CDR3 protein: CSATEGYTF
CDR3 DNA: TGCAGTGCTACAGAGGGCTACACCTTC

clone size: .
V gene: TRBV5-1
J gene: TRBJ1-1
D gene: .
CDR3 protein: CASSVGTDTEAFF
CDR3 DNA: TGCGCCAGCAGCGTAGGGACGGACACTGAAGCTTTCTTT

clone size: .
V gene: TRBV5-1
J gene: TRBJ2-1
D gene: TRBD2
CDR3 protein: CASSTGLVSSNEQFF
CDR3 DNA: TGCGCCAGCAGCACCGGACTAGTTAGTTCCAATGAGCAGTTCTTC

clone size: .
V gene: TRBV11-2
J gene: TRBJ2-5
D gene: .
CDR3 protein: CASGGGYQETQYF
CDR3 DNA: TGTGCCAGCGGCGGCGGGTACCAAGAGACCCAGTACTTC

clone size: .
V gene: TRBV13
J gene: TRBJ2-2
D gene: .
CDR3 protein: CASSRDPGSGTGELFF
CDR3 DNA: TGTGCCAGCAGCCGAGACCCAGGGAGTGGGACCGGGGAGCTGTTTTTT

clone size: once
V gene: TRBV19
J gene: TRBJ1-4
D gene: TRBD1
CDR3 protein: CASSRPGQGRDQKLFF
CDR3 DNA: TGTGCCAGTAGCCGTCCGGGACAGGGACGGGATCAAAAACTGTTTTTT

clone size: .
V gene: TRBV6-1
J gene: TRBJ1-5
D gene: .
CDR3 protein: CASRGGISNQPQHF
CDR3 DNA: TGTGCCAGCAGGGGGGGGATAAGCAATCAGCCCCAGCATTTT

clone size: .
V gene: TRBV6-5
J gene: TRBJ1-1
D gene: .
CDR3 protein: CASSYDGANTEAFF
CDR3 DNA: TGTGCCAGCAGTTACGATGGGGCGAACACTGAAGCTTTCTTT

clone size: .
V gene: TRBV20-1
J gene: TRBJ2-2
D gene: .
CDR3 protein: CSGCAAANGELFF
CDR3 DNA: TGCAGTGGTTGTGCTGCAGCAAACGGGGAGCTGTTTTTT

clone size: .
V gene: TRBV24-1
J gene: TRBJ2-2
D gene: .
CDR3 protein: CATSDFGIGLGELFF
CDR3 DNA: TGTGCCACCAGTGATTTTGGCATTGGCTTAGGGGAGCTGTTTTTT

clone size: .
V gene: TRBV7-8
J gene: TRBJ2-1
D gene: .
CDR3 protein: CASSSKGVEQFF
CDR3 DNA: TGTGCCAGCTCGTCCAAGGGTGTTGAGCAGTTCTTC

clone size: .
V gene: TRBV9
J gene: TRBJ2-3
D gene: .
CDR3 protein: CASSVGSGLTDTQYF
CDR3 DNA: TGTGCCAGCAGCGTAGGTAGCGGACTCACAGATACGCAGTATTTT

clone size: once
V gene: TRBV18
J gene: TRBJ2-6
D gene: TRBD1
CDR3 protein: CASSPGQVDLTGANVLTF
CDR3 DNA: TGTGCCAGCTCACCCGGACAGGTCGACTTGACTGGGGCCAACGTCCTGACTTTC

clone size: .
V gene: TRBV5-1
J gene: TRBJ2-7
D gene: .
CDR3 protein: CASSLVDSSYEQYF
CDR3 DNA: TGCGCCAGCAGCCTGGTAGACAGCTCCTACGAGCAGTACTTC

clone size: .
V gene: TRBV20-1
J gene: TRBJ2-1
D gene: .
CDR3 protein: CSASSHGAFNEQFF
CDR3 DNA: TGCAGTGCTAGTTCCCACGGGGCCTTCAATGAGCAGTTCTTC

clone size: .
V gene: TRBV12-3/TRBV12-4
J gene: TRBJ1-6
D gene: .
CDR3 protein: CASTRRAVNSPLHF
CDR3 DNA: TGTGCCAGCACCCGAAGGGCAGTTAATTCACCCCTCCACTTT

clone size: .
V gene: TRBV11-2
J gene: TRBJ2-3
D gene: .
CDR3 protein: CASSLVPVPTDTQYF
CDR3 DNA: TGTGCCAGCAGCTTAGTCCCGGTACCCACAGATACGCAGTATTTT

clone size: .
V gene: TRBV5-1
J gene: TRBJ1-1
D gene: .
CDR3 protein: CASSRRAVNTEAFF
CDR3 DNA: TGCGCCAGCAGTAGGAGGGCAGTGAACACTGAAGCTTTCTTT